This T cell receptor beta chain was sequenced for a study of blood T cell repertoires in COVID-19. Study overall: The origin of the acute and convalescent COVID-19 samples was the United States, Italy and Spain. The analysed material was cDNA or gDNA that came from T cells, B-cell-depleted T cells, or PBMCs.

The germline V and J ends were trimmed by 5 bases and 5 bases, with 18 bases remaining between them. The CDR3 extends over 15 amino acids. Germline V CDR1 and CDR2: SGHTA, FQGTGA. The count of this clone is one. As handled by the study authors: Estimated nucleated cell counts came from reference gene primer amplification. Produced via immunoSEQ multiplex PCR; TCRdb's table is partial and in-frame only. V, J and clone size were drawn from that table, and D and trimming were deduced from the DNA. Among around 140,000 clones listed, around 82% were seen once. Sample: peripheral blood. The chain employs TRBV7-3 and TRBJ2-5, with D possibly being TRBD2 (5 bases). The clonotype originates from a man in his 60s with acute or convalescent COVID-19. The CDR3, as DNA: TGTGCCAGCAGCCTTTCGGGGTCCGGTAGGGAGACCCAGTACTTC. Its protein product is CASSLSGSGRETQYF.